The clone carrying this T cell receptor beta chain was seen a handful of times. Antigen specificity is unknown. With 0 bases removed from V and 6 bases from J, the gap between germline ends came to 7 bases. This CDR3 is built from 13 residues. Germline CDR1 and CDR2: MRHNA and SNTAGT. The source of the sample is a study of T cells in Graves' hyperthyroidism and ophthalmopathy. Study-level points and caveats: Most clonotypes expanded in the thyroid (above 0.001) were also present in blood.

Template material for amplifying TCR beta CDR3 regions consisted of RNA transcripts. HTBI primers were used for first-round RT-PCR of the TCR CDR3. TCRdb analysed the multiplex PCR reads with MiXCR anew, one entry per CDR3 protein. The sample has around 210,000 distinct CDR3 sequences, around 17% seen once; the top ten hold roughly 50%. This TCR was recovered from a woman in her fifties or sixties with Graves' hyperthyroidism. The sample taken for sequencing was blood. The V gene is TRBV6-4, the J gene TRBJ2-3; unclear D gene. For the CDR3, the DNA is TGTGCCAGCAGTGACTCGACCCTTGATACGCAGTATTTT. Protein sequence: CASSDSTLDTQYF.